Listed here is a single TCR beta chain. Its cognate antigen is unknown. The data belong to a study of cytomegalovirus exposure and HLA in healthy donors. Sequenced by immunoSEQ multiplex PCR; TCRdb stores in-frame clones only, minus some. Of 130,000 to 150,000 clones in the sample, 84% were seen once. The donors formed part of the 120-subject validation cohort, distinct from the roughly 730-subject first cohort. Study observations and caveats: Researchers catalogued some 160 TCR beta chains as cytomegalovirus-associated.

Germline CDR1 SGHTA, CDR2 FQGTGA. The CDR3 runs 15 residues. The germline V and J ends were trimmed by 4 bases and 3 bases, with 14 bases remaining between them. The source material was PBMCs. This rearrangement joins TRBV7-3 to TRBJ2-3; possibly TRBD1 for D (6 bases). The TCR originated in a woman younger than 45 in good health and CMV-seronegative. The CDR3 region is CASSSRGFETDTQYF. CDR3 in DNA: TGTGCCAGCAGCTCCAGGGGTTTTGAGACAGATACGCAGTATTTT.